This is a list of T cell receptor beta chains from one sample in a study of T cell responses to AZD1222 COVID-19 vaccine. Here immunoSEQ multiplex PCR was the method, and the copy in TCRdb shows in-frame clones only, minus some. This sample has more than 70,000 clones, with approximately 83% found just once. The material was peripheral blood, obtained on day 0 of AZD1222 vaccination. These receptors all come from an adult in good health. Both conserved end residues are part of each CDR3. A D gene is named only where the DNA matches it firmly. Rows may omit the clone size; those that give it use once, few, many or a size class.

J gene: TRBJ2-7; D gene: -; V gene: TRBV9; clone size: -; CDR3 protein: CASSVDPRSISEQYF; CDR3 DNA: TGTGCCAGCAGCGTAGACCCCCGGAGTATTTCCGAGCAGTACTTC
J gene: TRBJ2-7; D gene: -; V gene: TRBV5-1; clone size: -; CDR3 protein: CASSLAGSEQYF; CDR3 DNA: TGCGCCAGCAGCTTGGCCGGATCCGAGCAGTACTTC
J gene: TRBJ1-3; D gene: -; V gene: TRBV12-3/TRBV12-4; clone size: -; CDR3 protein: CASELNTIYF; CDR3 DNA: TGTGCCAGCGAGTTAAACACCATATATTTT
J gene: TRBJ2-1; D gene: -; V gene: TRBV7-3; clone size: -; CDR3 protein: CASSLRPGVGDEQFF; CDR3 DNA: TGTGCCAGCAGCTTAAGGCCAGGGGTGGGCGATGAGCAGTTCTTC
J gene: TRBJ2-2; D gene: -; V gene: TRBV6-5; clone size: -; CDR3 protein: CASSYSIRRVTGELFF; CDR3 DNA: TGTGCCAGCAGTTACTCGATTCGGAGGGTCACCGGGGAGCTGTTTTTT
J gene: TRBJ2-2; D gene: TRBD2; V gene: TRBV30; clone size: -; CDR3 protein: CARSSGLAGQTGELFF; CDR3 DNA: TGTGCCCGCAGTTCGGGGCTAGCGGGACAGACCGGGGAGCTGTTTTTT
J gene: TRBJ2-1; D gene: -; V gene: TRBV5-4; clone size: -; CDR3 protein: CASSLDSGTRYNEQFF; CDR3 DNA: TGTGCCAGCAGCTTGGATTCCGGGACCCGTTACAATGAGCAGTTCTTC
J gene: TRBJ2-7; D gene: TRBD1; V gene: TRBV5-1; clone size: -; CDR3 protein: CASSLRQGASSYEQYF; CDR3 DNA: TGCGCCAGCAGCCTTCGACAGGGGGCAAGCTCCTACGAGCAGTACTTC
J gene: TRBJ1-4; D gene: -; V gene: TRBV7-9; clone size: -; CDR3 protein: CASSSAGEKLFF; CDR3 DNA: TGTGCCAGCAGCTCTGCGGGGGAAAAACTGTTTTTT
J gene: TRBJ2-3; D gene: TRBD2; V gene: TRBV3-1/TRBV3-2; clone size: -; CDR3 protein: CASSQDLAGNTDTQYF; CDR3 DNA: TGTGCCAGCAGCCAAGATCTAGCGGGGAACACAGATACGCAGTATTTT
J gene: TRBJ2-5; D gene: -; V gene: TRBV2; clone size: -; CDR3 protein: CAKQQGRETQYF; CDR3 DNA: TGTGCCAAACAACAGGGACGGGAGACCCAGTACTTC
J gene: TRBJ2-3; D gene: -; V gene: TRBV12-3/TRBV12-4; clone size: -; CDR3 protein: CASSFQGTDTQYF; CDR3 DNA: TGTGCCAGCAGTTTTCAGGGGACAGATACGCAGTATTTT
J gene: TRBJ2-4; D gene: TRBD2; V gene: TRBV24-1; clone size: -; CDR3 protein: CATSAGGAGVKNIQYF; CDR3 DNA: TGTGCCACCAGTGCCGGGGGAGCGGGAGTCAAAAACATTCAGTACTTC
J gene: TRBJ1-3; D gene: -; V gene: TRBV6-5; clone size: -; CDR3 protein: CASSYARTGGNTIYF; CDR3 DNA: TGTGCCAGCAGTTACGCCCGGACGGGAGGAAACACCATATATTTT
J gene: TRBJ1-4; D gene: TRBD1; V gene: TRBV5-1; clone size: -; CDR3 protein: CASSSQGVDEKLFF; CDR3 DNA: TGCGCCAGCAGCTCTCAGGGGGTAGATGAAAAACTGTTTTTT
J gene: TRBJ2-7; D gene: -; V gene: TRBV2; clone size: few; CDR3 protein: CASSEMGVRNF; CDR3 DNA: TGTGCCAGCAGTGAAATGGGGGTAAGGAACTTC
J gene: TRBJ1-5; D gene: -; V gene: TRBV6-2/TRBV6-3; clone size: -; CDR3 protein: CASSWAALSNQPQHF; CDR3 DNA: TGTGCCAGCAGTTGGGCCGCCCTAAGCAATCAGCCCCAGCATTTT
J gene: TRBJ1-3; D gene: -; V gene: TRBV19; clone size: -; CDR3 protein: CASSSPVASSGNTIYF; CDR3 DNA: TGTGCCAGTAGTTCGCCCGTCGCTAGCTCTGGAAACACCATATATTTT
J gene: TRBJ2-5; D gene: TRBD1; V gene: TRBV5-1; clone size: -; CDR3 protein: CASSLEGAQKTQYF; CDR3 DNA: TGCGCCAGCAGCTTGGAGGGGGCGCAAAAGACCCAGTACTTC
J gene: TRBJ2-3; D gene: -; V gene: TRBV12-5; clone size: -; CDR3 protein: CASASPVSSTDTQYF; CDR3 DNA: TGTGCTAGTGCTTCCCCCGTGTCCAGCACAGATACGCAGTATTTT
J gene: TRBJ2-5; D gene: -; V gene: TRBV11-3; clone size: -; CDR3 protein: CASSSPLAEGPQETQYF; CDR3 DNA: TGTGCCAGCAGCTCACCCCTAGCCGAGGGGCCCCAAGAGACCCAGTACTTC
J gene: TRBJ2-1; D gene: -; V gene: TRBV11-2; clone size: -; CDR3 protein: CASLPSENYNEQFF; CDR3 DNA: TGTGCCAGCTTGCCTAGCGAAAATTACAATGAGCAGTTCTTC
J gene: TRBJ1-1; D gene: -; V gene: TRBV4-1; clone size: -; CDR3 protein: CASSQDGGQFSIGTEAFF; CDR3 DNA: TGCGCCAGCAGCCAAGATGGGGGGCAATTTTCTATTGGGACTGAAGCTTTCTTT
J gene: TRBJ1-4; D gene: TRBD1; V gene: TRBV6-2/TRBV6-3; clone size: -; CDR3 protein: CASSKDRTGTAHEKLFF; CDR3 DNA: TGTGCCAGCAGTAAGGACCGAACCGGGACAGCACATGAAAAACTGTTTTTT
J gene: TRBJ1-6; D gene: -; V gene: TRBV15; clone size: -; CDR3 protein: CATSRAGLGNSPLHF; CDR3 DNA: TGTGCCACCAGCAGGGCGGGGCTGGGGAATTCACCCCTCCACTTT
J gene: TRBJ2-1; D gene: TRBD2; V gene: TRBV9; clone size: -; CDR3 protein: CASSVGGGRNYEQFF; CDR3 DNA: TGTGCCAGCAGCGTAGGGGGCGGGAGGAATTATGAGCAGTTCTTC
J gene: TRBJ2-1; D gene: TRBD1; V gene: TRBV5-1; clone size: -; CDR3 protein: CASSSLTGGLSVEQFF; CDR3 DNA: TGCGCCAGCAGTTCCCTGACAGGGGGGTTAAGCGTTGAGCAGTTCTTC
J gene: TRBJ2-6; D gene: TRBD1; V gene: TRBV15; clone size: -; CDR3 protein: CATSKGAGESGANVLTF; CDR3 DNA: TGTGCCACCAGCAAGGGGGCCGGGGAATCTGGGGCCAACGTCCTGACTTTC
J gene: TRBJ2-7; D gene: -; V gene: TRBV27; clone size: once; CDR3 protein: CASRFTESYEQYF; CDR3 DNA: TGTGCCAGCAGGTTCACAGAAAGCTACGAGCAGTACTTC
J gene: TRBJ2-5; D gene: -; V gene: TRBV20-1; clone size: -; CDR3 protein: CSAGDSETQYF; CDR3 DNA: TGCAGTGCGGGGGATTCGGAGACCCAGTACTTC
J gene: TRBJ1-6; D gene: TRBD1; V gene: TRBV19; clone size: -; CDR3 protein: CASSPRDREVSPLHF; CDR3 DNA: TGTGCCAGTAGTCCGCGGGACAGGGAAGTTTCACCCCTCCACTTT
J gene: TRBJ2-5; D gene: -; V gene: TRBV7-7; clone size: -; CDR3 protein: CASSLGGTAPQETQYF; CDR3 DNA: TGTGCCAGCAGCTTGGGTGGAACAGCCCCTCAAGAGACCCAGTACTTC
J gene: TRBJ1-1; D gene: -; V gene: TRBV19; clone size: -; CDR3 protein: CASKTDTNTEAFF; CDR3 DNA: TGTGCCAGTAAAACCGATACGAACACTGAAGCTTTCTTT
J gene: TRBJ1-5; D gene: TRBD1; V gene: TRBV28; clone size: -; CDR3 protein: CASSSHEGQVSNQPQHF; CDR3 DNA: TGTGCCAGCAGTTCACACGAGGGACAGGTCAGCAATCAGCCCCAGCATTTT
J gene: TRBJ2-7; D gene: -; V gene: TRBV3-1/TRBV3-2; clone size: -; CDR3 protein: CASSQVSGDYEQYF; CDR3 DNA: TGTGCCAGCAGCCAAGTTTCAGGCGACTACGAGCAGTACTTC
J gene: TRBJ1-2; D gene: -; V gene: TRBV28; clone size: -; CDR3 protein: CASSSQGANYGYTF; CDR3 DNA: TGTGCCAGCAGTTCCCAGGGAGCTAACTATGGCTACACCTTC
J gene: TRBJ2-1; D gene: TRBD1; V gene: TRBV7-3; clone size: -; CDR3 protein: CASSLTGTASEQFF; CDR3 DNA: TGTGCCAGCAGCTTAACGGGGACAGCGAGTGAGCAGTTCTTC
J gene: TRBJ1-4; D gene: -; V gene: TRBV3-1/TRBV3-2; clone size: once; CDR3 protein: CASSQDRGGLNEKLFF; CDR3 DNA: TGTGCCAGCAGCCAAGATCGGGGGGGGCTTAATGAAAAACTGTTTTTT
J gene: TRBJ1-2; D gene: -; V gene: TRBV28; clone size: -; CDR3 protein: CASIQTEEGYTF; CDR3 DNA: TGTGCCAGCATTCAGACAGAGGAGGGCTACACCTTC
J gene: TRBJ1-3; D gene: -; V gene: TRBV6-5; clone size: -; CDR3 protein: CASSLQGSSGNTIYF; CDR3 DNA: TGTGCCAGCAGTCTACAGGGATCCTCTGGAAACACCATATATTTT